Shown below are 4 T cell receptor beta chains from a single sample sequenced in a study of blood T cell repertoires in COVID-19. The table came from immunoSEQ multiplex PCR; TCRdb's copy has only in-frame clones and leaves some out. Of about 220,000 clones in the sample, over 65% are singletons; the top ten hold 3% to 4%. The sequenced sample was PBMCs or T cells enriched from blood (not recorded which). All receptors come from a woman aged 55-70 years who had recovered from COVID-19.

The rearrangement joins TRBV5-8 to TRBJ1-5; D call uncertain. Germline loops: CDR1 SGHTS, CDR2 YDEGEE. The CDR3 is 13 amino acids. V dropped 2 bases and J dropped 5 bases, with 8 bases sitting between them. The CDR3 loop is CASSFVSYQPQHF. Written as DNA, the CDR3 is TGTGCCAGCAGCTTTGTGAGTTATCAGCCCCAGCATTTT.

The rearrangement links TRBV7-6 to TRBJ2-4, with 9 bases matching TRBD1. Germline V gene lookup returns CDR1 SGHVS and CDR2 FNYEAQ. V gave up 5 bases and J gave up 15 bases; unmatched junction bases: 14. The CDR3 loop spans 14 amino acids. The CDR3, as DNA: TGTGCCAGCAGCGCTACCGGGACAGGGTCTCTTTGGTACTTC. Its translation: CASSATGTGSLWYF. Based on the CDR3 plus reference TRBV7-6 and TRBJ2-4, the full variable domain is GAGVSQSPRYKVTKRGQDVALRCDPISGHVSLYWYRQALGQGPEFLTYFNYEAQQDKSGLPNDRFSAERPEGSISTLTIQRTEQRDSAMYRCASSATGTGSLWYFGAGTRLSVL.

The chain joins TRBV4-1 to TRBJ1-4; D is unclear. There are 16 residues in the CDR3. In germline, CDR1 is MGHRA, CDR2 YSYEKL. V gave up 3 bases and J gave up 7 bases, with 18 bases separating them. CDR3 DNA: TGCGCCAGCAGCCACCAACCCAGTTCACCGGGTGAAAAACTGTTTTTT. It codes for CASSHQPSSPGEKLFF.

This chain uses TRBV2 with TRBJ2-2, with TRBD1 matching over 7 bases. CDR1 is SNHLY and CDR2 is FYNNEI in the germline V gene. The CDR3 is 16 amino acids. V lost 2 bases and J lost 3; bases outside the gene matches: 6. Here the CDR3 reads CASSEREQGYTGELFF. Written as DNA, the CDR3 is TGTGCCAGCAGTGAAAGGGAACAGGGGTACACCGGGGAGCTGTTTTTT.